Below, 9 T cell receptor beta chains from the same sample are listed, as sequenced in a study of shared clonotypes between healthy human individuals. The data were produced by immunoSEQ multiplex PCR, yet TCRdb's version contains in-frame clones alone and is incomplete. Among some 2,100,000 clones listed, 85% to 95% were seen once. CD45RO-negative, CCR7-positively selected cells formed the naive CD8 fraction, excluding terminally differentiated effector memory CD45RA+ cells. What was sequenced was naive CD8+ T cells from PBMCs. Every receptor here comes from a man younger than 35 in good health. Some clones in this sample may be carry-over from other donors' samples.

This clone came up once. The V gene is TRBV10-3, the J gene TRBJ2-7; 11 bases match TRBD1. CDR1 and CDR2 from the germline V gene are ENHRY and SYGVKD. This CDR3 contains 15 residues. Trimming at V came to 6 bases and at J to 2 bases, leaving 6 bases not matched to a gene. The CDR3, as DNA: TGTGCCATCAGCCTGGACAGGGGGCTTGCCTACGAGCAGTACTTC. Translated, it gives CAISLDRGLAYEQYF.

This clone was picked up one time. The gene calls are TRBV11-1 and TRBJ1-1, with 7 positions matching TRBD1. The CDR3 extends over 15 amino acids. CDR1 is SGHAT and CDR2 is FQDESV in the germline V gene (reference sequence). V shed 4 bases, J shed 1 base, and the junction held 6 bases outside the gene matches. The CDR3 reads CASSSADRENTEAFF. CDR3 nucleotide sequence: TGTGCCAGCAGCTCGGCCGACAGGGAGAACACTGAAGCTTTCTTT.

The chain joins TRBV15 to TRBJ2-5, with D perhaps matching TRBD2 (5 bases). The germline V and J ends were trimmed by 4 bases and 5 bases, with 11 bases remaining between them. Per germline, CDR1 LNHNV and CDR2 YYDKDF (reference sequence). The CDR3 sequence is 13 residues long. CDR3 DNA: TGTGCCACCAGCATTACCGGGAAGGAGACCCAGTACTTC. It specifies CATSITGKETQYF.

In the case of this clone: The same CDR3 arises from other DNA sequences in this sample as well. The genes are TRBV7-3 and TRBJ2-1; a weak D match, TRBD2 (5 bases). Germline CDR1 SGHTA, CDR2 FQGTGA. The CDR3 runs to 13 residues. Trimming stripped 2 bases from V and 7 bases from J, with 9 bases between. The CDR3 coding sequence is TGTGCCAGCAGCTTAGGAGGTCGAAATGAGCAGTTCTTC. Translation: CASSLGGRNEQFF.

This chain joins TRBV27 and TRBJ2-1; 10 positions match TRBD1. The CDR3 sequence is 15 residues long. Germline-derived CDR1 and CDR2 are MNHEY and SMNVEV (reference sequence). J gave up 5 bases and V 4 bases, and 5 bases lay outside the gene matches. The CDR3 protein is CASSSRDRGHNEQFF. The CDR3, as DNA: TGTGCCAGCAGTTCCCGGGACAGGGGACACAATGAGCAGTTCTTC.

The CDR3 here is CASSTRTGNNEQFF. The CDR3 coding sequence is TGTGCCAGCAGCACCCGGACGGGTAACAATGAGCAGTTCTTC. The chain combines TRBV9 with TRBJ2-1; D is ambiguous. The CDR3 sequence is 14 residues long. V dropped 4 bases and J dropped 5 bases, with 13 bases sitting between them. Germline V CDR1 and CDR2: SGDLS, YYNGEE.

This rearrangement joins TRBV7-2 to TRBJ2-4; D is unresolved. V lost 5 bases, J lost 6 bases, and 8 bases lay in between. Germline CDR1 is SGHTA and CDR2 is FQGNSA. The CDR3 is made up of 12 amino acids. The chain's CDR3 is CASSPVGNIQYF. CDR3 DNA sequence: TGTGCCAGCAGCCCCGTGGGAAACATTCAGTACTTC.

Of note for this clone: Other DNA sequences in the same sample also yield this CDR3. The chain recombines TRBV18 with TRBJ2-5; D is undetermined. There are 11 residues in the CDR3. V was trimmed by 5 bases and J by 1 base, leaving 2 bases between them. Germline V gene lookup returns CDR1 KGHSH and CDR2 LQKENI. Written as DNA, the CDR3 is TGTGCCAGCTCAAGCCAAGAGACCCAGTACTTC. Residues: CASSSQETQYF. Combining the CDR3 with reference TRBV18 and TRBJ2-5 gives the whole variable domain NAGVMQNPRHLVRRRGQEARLRCSPMKGHSHVYWYRQLPEEGLKFMVYLQKENIIDESGMPKERFSAEFPKEGPSILRIQQVVRGDSAAYFCASSSQETQYFGPGTRLLVL.

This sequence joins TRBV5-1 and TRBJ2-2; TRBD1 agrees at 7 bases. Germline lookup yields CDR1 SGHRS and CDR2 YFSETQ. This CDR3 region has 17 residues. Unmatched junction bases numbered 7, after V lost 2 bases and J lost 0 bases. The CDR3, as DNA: TGCGCCAGCAGCTTTACATGGACAGGCACGAACACCGGGGAGCTGTTTTTT. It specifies CASSFTWTGTNTGELFF. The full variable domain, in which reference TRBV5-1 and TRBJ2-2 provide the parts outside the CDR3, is KAGVTQTPRYLIKTRGQQVTLSCSPISGHRSVSWYQQTPGQGLQFLFEYFSETQRNKGNFPGRFSGRQFSNSRSEMNVSTLELGDSALYLCASSFTWTGTNTGELFFGEGSRLTVL.